This TCR beta chain was profiled in a study of blood T cell repertoires in COVID-19. Turning to the study itself: Samples taken during acute and convalescent COVID-19 were collected in the United States, Italy and Spain. T cells, B-cell-depleted T cells, or PBMCs provided the cDNA or gDNA that served as material.

The CDR3 covers 14 residues. The germline V gene has CDR1 ENHRY and CDR2 SYGVKD. V lost 1 base and J lost 6, with 12 bases in between. In the original workflow: Amplification with reference gene primers provided the estimates of nucleated cell counts. TCRdb's copy holds only in-frame clones and misses some; the assay was immunoSEQ multiplex PCR. The V and J calls and clone size were taken over from that table, and D and trimming were inferred from the DNA. Here the sample spans 70,000 or so clones, around 90% being singletons. This TCR was recovered from an elderly woman with active COVID-19. Specimen: peripheral blood. The V and J genes are TRBV10-3 and TRBJ1-2, with D hard to call. The DNA for the CDR3 is TGTGCCATCAGTGAGTTCGGGGTTGGGGATGGCTACACCTTC. Translation: CAISEFGVGDGYTF.